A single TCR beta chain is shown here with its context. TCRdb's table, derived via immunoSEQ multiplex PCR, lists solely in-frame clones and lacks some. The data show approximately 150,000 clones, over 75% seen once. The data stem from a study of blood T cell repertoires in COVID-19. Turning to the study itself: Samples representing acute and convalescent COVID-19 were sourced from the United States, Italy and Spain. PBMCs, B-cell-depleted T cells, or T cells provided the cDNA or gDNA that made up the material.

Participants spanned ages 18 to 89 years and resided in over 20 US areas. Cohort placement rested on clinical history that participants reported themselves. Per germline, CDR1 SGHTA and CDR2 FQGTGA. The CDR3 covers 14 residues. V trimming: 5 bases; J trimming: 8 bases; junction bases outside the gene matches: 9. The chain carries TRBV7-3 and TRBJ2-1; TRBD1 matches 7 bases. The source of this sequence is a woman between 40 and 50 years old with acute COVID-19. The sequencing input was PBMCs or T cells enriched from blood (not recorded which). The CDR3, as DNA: TGTGCCAGCAGCCCTTCGAGGGGGCAAGATGAGCAGTTCTTC. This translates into CASSPSRGQDEQFF.